This T cell receptor beta chain is drawn from a study of T cell changes during pregnancy in multiple sclerosis. Assay used: immunoSEQ multiplex PCR; TCRdb lists only in-frame clones, some missing. This table has tens of thousands of clones, 94% appearing once. This CDR3 has 14 amino acids. Deletions cut 4 bases from V and 2 bases from J, with 12 bases between. Germline CDR1 SGHRS, CDR2 YFSETQ. Notes on this clone: The same CDR3 can be traced to other DNA sequences in this sample.

The chain joins TRBV5-1 to TRBJ1-1, with D perhaps matching TRBD1 (5 bases). The receptor comes from a female donor in good health, enrolled as a control in a pregnancy study. This material consisted of peripheral blood, taken in the second trimester of pregnancy. The CDR3 reads CASSSQGGNTEAFF. As DNA, the CDR3 is TGCGCCAGCAGCAGCCAGGGAGGAAACACTGAAGCTTTCTTT.